The rows below give T cell receptor beta chains drawn from one sample of a study of cytomegalovirus exposure and HLA in healthy donors. TCRdb's table, derived via immunoSEQ multiplex PCR, lists solely in-frame clones and lacks some. Here the sample spans 200,000 to 250,000 clones, 65% to 85% being singletons. Sequencing was done on a sample of PBMCs. Every receptor here comes from a boy aged 2-15 years in good health and CMV-seronegative. Each CDR3 is given with its conserved first and last residue. D genes are given only for firm matches. The listing skips clone size in some rows; elsewhere it reads once, few, many or a size class.

cdr3_aa: CASSPGLGYTF; cdr3_nt: TGTGCCAGCAGTCCAGGGTTAGGCTACACCTTC; clone_size: few; v_call: TRBV6-5; d_call: NA; j_call: TRBJ1-2
cdr3_aa: CASSSPGQGAKNIQYF; cdr3_nt: TGTGCCAGCAGTTCCCCAGGACAGGGGGCCAAAAACATTCAGTACTTC; clone_size: NA; v_call: TRBV6-5; d_call: TRBD1; j_call: TRBJ2-4
cdr3_aa: CASRDSMNTEAFF; cdr3_nt: TGTGCCAGTAGGGACAGTATGAACACTGAAGCTTTCTTT; clone_size: NA; v_call: TRBV19; d_call: NA; j_call: TRBJ1-1
cdr3_aa: CASSPGQGRLYGYTF; cdr3_nt: TGCGCCAGCAGCCCAGGACAGGGGAGACTATATGGCTACACCTTC; clone_size: NA; v_call: TRBV5-1; d_call: TRBD1; j_call: TRBJ1-2
cdr3_aa: CASRGQALSLHF; cdr3_nt: TGTGCCAGCAGAGGACAGGCGCTTTCCCTCCACTTT; clone_size: NA; v_call: TRBV28; d_call: TRBD1; j_call: TRBJ1-6
cdr3_aa: CASGDRGSYEQYF; cdr3_nt: TGCGCCAGCGGCGACAGGGGGTCTTACGAGCAGTACTTC; clone_size: NA; v_call: TRBV7-8; d_call: TRBD1; j_call: TRBJ2-7
cdr3_aa: CASSGPGHLSGSEKLFF; cdr3_nt: TGTGCCAGCAGCGGGCCGGGACATTTGTCGGGATCTGAAAAACTGTTTTTT; clone_size: NA; v_call: TRBV7-6; d_call: NA; j_call: TRBJ1-4
cdr3_aa: CASSIMVRQPQHF; cdr3_nt: TGTGCCAGTAGTATCATGGTGAGGCAGCCCCAGCATTTT; clone_size: NA; v_call: TRBV19; d_call: NA; j_call: TRBJ1-5
cdr3_aa: CAWSEVAGELFF; cdr3_nt: TGTGCCTGGAGTGAAGTAGCCGGGGAGCTGTTTTTT; clone_size: once; v_call: TRBV30; d_call: NA; j_call: TRBJ2-2
cdr3_aa: CASSLALTGLDGYTF; cdr3_nt: TGTGCCAGCAGCTTGGCCCTTACAGGGTTAGATGGCTACACCTTC; clone_size: NA; v_call: TRBV5-5; d_call: NA; j_call: TRBJ1-2
cdr3_aa: CASTGGGQPQHF; cdr3_nt: TGTGCCAGCACAGGGGGAGGTCAGCCCCAGCATTTT; clone_size: NA; v_call: TRBV2; d_call: TRBD1; j_call: TRBJ1-5
cdr3_aa: CASSWGGITTHNEQFF; cdr3_nt: TGTGCCAGCAGCTGGGGGGGGATCACTACCCACAATGAGCAGTTCTTC; clone_size: NA; v_call: TRBV13; d_call: TRBD2; j_call: TRBJ2-1
cdr3_aa: CASSEMGARETQYF; cdr3_nt: TGTGCCAGTAGTGAAATGGGGGCAAGGGAGACCCAGTACTTC; clone_size: NA; v_call: TRBV19; d_call: NA; j_call: TRBJ2-5
cdr3_aa: CASSETDRSGAFF; cdr3_nt: TGTGCCAGCAGTGAAACCGACAGAAGTGGAGCTTTCTTT; clone_size: NA; v_call: TRBV6-5; d_call: NA; j_call: TRBJ1-1
cdr3_aa: CASSLGTGIHQPQHF; cdr3_nt: TGTGCCAGCAGCTTGGGGACAGGGATCCATCAGCCCCAGCATTTT; clone_size: NA; v_call: TRBV5-6; d_call: TRBD1; j_call: TRBJ1-5
cdr3_aa: CATANRRGTEAFF; cdr3_nt: TGTGCCACCGCGAATCGGAGGGGCACTGAAGCTTTCTTT; clone_size: few; v_call: TRBV27; d_call: NA; j_call: TRBJ1-1
cdr3_aa: CASSGDSYGYTF; cdr3_nt: TGTGCCAGCAGTGGGGACAGTTATGGCTACACCTTC; clone_size: NA; v_call: TRBV2; d_call: TRBD1; j_call: TRBJ1-2
cdr3_aa: CASSGDPGGETQYF; cdr3_nt: TGTGCCAGCAGCGGGGACCCGGGGGGAGAGACCCAGTACTTC; clone_size: NA; v_call: TRBV11-2; d_call: TRBD2; j_call: TRBJ2-5
cdr3_aa: CASSQVPAGGHYGYTF; cdr3_nt: TGTGCCAGCAGCCAAGTCCCTGCAGGGGGTCACTATGGCTACACCTTC; clone_size: NA; v_call: TRBV4-2; d_call: TRBD1; j_call: TRBJ1-2
cdr3_aa: CASSEGGRAGNTIYF; cdr3_nt: TGTGCCAGCAGTGAAGGTGGCAGGGCTGGAAACACCATATATTTT; clone_size: NA; v_call: TRBV2; d_call: NA; j_call: TRBJ1-3
cdr3_aa: CASGTGGLADTQYF; cdr3_nt: TGTGCCAGTGGGACAGGGGGCCTGGCAGATACGCAGTATTTT; clone_size: NA; v_call: TRBV19; d_call: TRBD1; j_call: TRBJ2-3
cdr3_aa: CASSSSLYEQYF; cdr3_nt: TGTGCCAGCAGTTCTAGCTTGTACGAGCAGTACTTC; clone_size: NA; v_call: TRBV25-1; d_call: NA; j_call: TRBJ2-7
cdr3_aa: CASSEPGSQETQYF; cdr3_nt: TGTGCCAGCAGTGAACCGGGTTCTCAAGAGACCCAGTACTTC; clone_size: NA; v_call: TRBV6-1; d_call: NA; j_call: TRBJ2-5
cdr3_aa: CASSLRGGNYGYTF; cdr3_nt: TGTGCCAGCAGCCTAAGGGGGGGGAACTATGGCTACACCTTC; clone_size: once; v_call: TRBV5-5; d_call: NA; j_call: TRBJ1-2
cdr3_aa: CATSTDRGLDEQFF; cdr3_nt: TGTGCCACCAGCACCGACAGGGGGCTGGATGAGCAGTTCTTC; clone_size: few; v_call: TRBV15; d_call: TRBD1; j_call: TRBJ2-1
cdr3_aa: CASSFGSGSQSEQYF; cdr3_nt: TGTGCCAGCAGCTTTGGTAGCGGGAGTCAATCCGAGCAGTACTTC; clone_size: once; v_call: TRBV7-9; d_call: TRBD2; j_call: TRBJ2-7
cdr3_aa: CASSLGAGTNYEQYF; cdr3_nt: TGTGCCAGCAGCTTAGGAGCGGGGACTAACTACGAGCAGTACTTC; clone_size: NA; v_call: TRBV11-1; d_call: TRBD2; j_call: TRBJ2-7
cdr3_aa: CASSQDEAPRDTQYF; cdr3_nt: TGTGCCAGCAGCCAAGATGAGGCCCCTCGGGATACGCAGTATTTT; clone_size: NA; v_call: TRBV4-2; d_call: NA; j_call: TRBJ2-3
cdr3_aa: CASSQWGGLGWAEQYF; cdr3_nt: TGCGCCAGCAGCCAGTGGGGGGGGCTTGGTTGGGCCGAGCAGTACTTC; clone_size: NA; v_call: TRBV4-1; d_call: NA; j_call: TRBJ2-7
cdr3_aa: CATTPDLSGNTIYF; cdr3_nt: TGTGCCACCACTCCAGACTTGTCAGGAAACACCATATATTTT; clone_size: NA; v_call: TRBV15; d_call: NA; j_call: TRBJ1-3
cdr3_aa: CASSVGDEKLFF; cdr3_nt: TGTGCCAGCAGCGTCGGAGATGAAAAACTGTTTTTT; clone_size: once; v_call: TRBV11-2; d_call: NA; j_call: TRBJ1-4
cdr3_aa: CASSSSGSGADTQYF; cdr3_nt: TGTGCCAGCAGTTCTAGCGGGAGCGGGGCAGATACGCAGTATTTT; clone_size: NA; v_call: TRBV2; d_call: TRBD2; j_call: TRBJ2-3
cdr3_aa: CASSSQPYRTGEKLFF; cdr3_nt: TGTGCCAGCAGTTCACAGCCTTACCGGACAGGCGAAAAACTGTTTTTT; clone_size: NA; v_call: TRBV6-5; d_call: TRBD1; j_call: TRBJ1-4
cdr3_aa: CASSLLGQGGAFF; cdr3_nt: TGTGCCAGCAGCTTGCTTGGACAGGGAGGCGCTTTCTTT; clone_size: few; v_call: TRBV5-6; d_call: TRBD1; j_call: TRBJ1-1
cdr3_aa: CASSPQTDTQYF; cdr3_nt: TGTGCCAGCAGCCCCCAGACAGATACGCAGTATTTT; clone_size: NA; v_call: TRBV7-9; d_call: NA; j_call: TRBJ2-3
cdr3_aa: CAWSVLAGPQETQYF; cdr3_nt: TGTGCCTGGAGTGTACTAGCGGGACCACAAGAGACCCAGTACTTC; clone_size: NA; v_call: TRBV30; d_call: TRBD2; j_call: TRBJ2-5
cdr3_aa: CASSRTGDNTEAFF; cdr3_nt: TGTGCCAGCAGCCGGACAGGTGACAACACTGAAGCTTTCTTT; clone_size: NA; v_call: TRBV5-5; d_call: TRBD1; j_call: TRBJ1-1
cdr3_aa: CASIRDRTAPNTEAFF; cdr3_nt: TGTGCCAGCATAAGGGATAGGACAGCCCCGAACACTGAAGCTTTCTTT; clone_size: NA; v_call: TRBV5-4; d_call: NA; j_call: TRBJ1-1
cdr3_aa: CASREAGEETQYF; cdr3_nt: TGTGCCAGCAGGGAGGCCGGGGAAGAGACCCAGTACTTC; clone_size: NA; v_call: TRBV25-1; d_call: NA; j_call: TRBJ2-5
cdr3_aa: CASSLGLAGPYEQYF; cdr3_nt: TGCGCCAGCAGCCTAGGACTAGCGGGGCCCTACGAGCAGTACTTC; clone_size: NA; v_call: TRBV4-1; d_call: TRBD2; j_call: TRBJ2-7
cdr3_aa: CASSYSRQQETQYF; cdr3_nt: TGTGCCAGCAGTTACTCAAGACAGCAAGAGACCCAGTACTTC; clone_size: NA; v_call: TRBV6-6; d_call: NA; j_call: TRBJ2-5
cdr3_aa: CASSIQGMCEAFF; cdr3_nt: TGTGCTAGTTCTATACAGGGGATGTGTGAAGCTTTCTTT; clone_size: NA; v_call: TRBV12-5; d_call: TRBD1; j_call: TRBJ1-1
cdr3_aa: CASSRPPGLAGPDTDTQYF; cdr3_nt: TGTGCCAGCAGTCGGCCCCCGGGACTAGCGGGGCCCGACACAGATACGCAGTATTTT; clone_size: NA; v_call: TRBV14; d_call: TRBD2; j_call: TRBJ2-3
cdr3_aa: CASSYSSRGGRETQYF; cdr3_nt: TGTGCCAGCAGTTACTCGAGTCGGGGGGGCCGAGAGACCCAGTACTTC; clone_size: NA; v_call: TRBV6-5; d_call: TRBD2; j_call: TRBJ2-5
cdr3_aa: CAWSLPGLDTGELFF; cdr3_nt: TGTGCCTGGAGCCTCCCAGGGCTGGACACCGGGGAGCTGTTTTTT; clone_size: NA; v_call: TRBV30; d_call: NA; j_call: TRBJ2-2
cdr3_aa: CASSLGQGGEAFF; cdr3_nt: TGTGCCAGCAGCTTGGGACAGGGCGGTGAAGCTTTCTTT; clone_size: NA; v_call: TRBV7-9; d_call: TRBD1; j_call: TRBJ1-1
cdr3_aa: CASSSGQGTSPLHF; cdr3_nt: TGTGCCAGCAGCTCAGGACAGGGAACTTCACCCCTCCACTTT; clone_size: NA; v_call: TRBV7-8; d_call: TRBD1; j_call: TRBJ1-6
cdr3_aa: CASSLGGLETQYF; cdr3_nt: TGTGCCAGCAGCTTAGGAGGGTTGGAGACCCAGTACTTC; clone_size: NA; v_call: TRBV7-2; d_call: NA; j_call: TRBJ2-5